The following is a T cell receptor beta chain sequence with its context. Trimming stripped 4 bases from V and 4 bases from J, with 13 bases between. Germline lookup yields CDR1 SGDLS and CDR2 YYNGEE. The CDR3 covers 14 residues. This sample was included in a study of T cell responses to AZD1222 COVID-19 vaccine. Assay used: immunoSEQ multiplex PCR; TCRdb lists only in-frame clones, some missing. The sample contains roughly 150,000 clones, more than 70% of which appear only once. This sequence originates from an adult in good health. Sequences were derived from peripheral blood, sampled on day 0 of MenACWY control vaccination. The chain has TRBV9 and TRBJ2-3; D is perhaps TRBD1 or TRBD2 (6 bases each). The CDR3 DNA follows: TGTGCCAGCAGCCCCGGGGGCAACCCAGATACGCAGTATTTT. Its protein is CASSPGGNPDTQYF.